The subject of this entry is one TCR beta chain. This CDR3 comprises 13 residues. V shed 3 bases, J shed 6 bases, and the junction held 4 bases outside the gene matches. CDR1 is WSHSY, CDR2 SAAADI, per germline. Per the study methods: The authors estimated nucleated cell counts from reference gene primer amplification. Measured with immunoSEQ multiplex PCR; TCRdb has only the in-frame clones, and not every one. Clone size and V and J calls were adopted from that table, with D and trimming inferred from the DNA. This table has tens of thousands of clones, roughly 89% appearing once. This record belongs to a study of blood T cell repertoires in COVID-19. Study as a whole: Italy, Spain and the United States were the sources of the convalescent and acute COVID-19 samples. PBMCs, B-cell-depleted T cells, or T cells provided the cDNA or gDNA that made up the material.

Material: peripheral blood. This receptor was identified in a woman older than 75 with acute or convalescent COVID-19. V and J are TRBV10-2 and TRBJ2-7; 8 nucleotides match TRBD1. The CDR3 loop is CASSEGQGIEQYF. For the CDR3, the DNA is TGCGCCAGCAGTGAAGGACAGGGTATCGAGCAGTACTTC.